The source of this T cell receptor beta chain is a study of patients and donors after allogeneic stem cell transplantation. This CDR3 spans 14 amino acids. V lost 2 bases to trimming and J lost 3 bases, with 12 bases between them. CDR1 is SGHRS, CDR2 YFSETQ, per germline. TCRdb analysed the RT-PCR reads with MiXCR anew, one entry per CDR3 protein. The repertoire holds fewer than 12,000 distinct CDR3 sequences, with approximately 22% as singletons. The origin of this receptor is a human donor who was either an allogeneic HSCT recipient or a stem cell or donor lymphocyte infusion donor (not recorded which). It is not recorded whose cells these are; they may come from a transplant donor. The V call is TRBV5-1, the J call TRBJ2-7; TRBD1 might be the D (5 bases). The sample taken for sequencing was blood, either unsorted or a sorted T cell fraction (not recorded which). The CDR3 bases are TGCGCCAGCAGCTTAGGGTTCAGGGACTACGAGCAGTACTTC. Translation: CASSLGFRDYEQYF. Supplemented by reference TRBV5-1 and TRBJ2-7, the full variable domain reads KAGVTQTPRYLIKTRGQQVTLSCSPISGHRSVSWYQQTPGQGLQFLFEYFSETQRNKGNFPGRFSGRQFSNSRSEMNVSTLELGDSALYLCASSLGFRDYEQYFGPGTRLTVT.